This is a list of T cell receptor beta chains from one sample in a study of blood T cells in healthy people across ages. From the 5' RACE reads, TCRdb called clonotypes with MiXCR, one entry per CDR3 protein. The sample has 450,000 to 700,000 distinct CDR3 sequences, 25% to 30% seen once. Sequenced material: blood. These TCRs come from a woman in her 70s in good health. Each CDR3 is given with its conserved first and last residue. The D gene is left open where the match is weak. Not all rows give a size; the values are once, few, many and, for expanded clones, a class.

>few|-|TRBJ2-3|TRBV24-1|14
TGTGCCACCAGTGATTTAGGCATTACAGATACGCAGTATTTT
CATSDLGITDTQYF
>-|TRBD2|TRBJ2-1|TRBV6-2/TRBV6-3|13
TGTGCCAGCAGTAGCGGGAGGTACAATGAGCAGTTCTTC
CASSSGRYNEQFF
>-|-|TRBJ1-2|TRBV4-3|14
TGCGCCAGCAGCCGTACACAGGGTGGCTATGGCTACACCTTC
CASSRTQGGYGYTF
>few|-|TRBJ1-3|TRBV4-1|15
TGCGCCAGCAGCCTTGCTGCTTCCTCTGGAAACACCATATATTTT
CASSLAASSGNTIYF
>few|-|TRBJ2-1|TRBV7-2|15
TGTGCCAGCAGCTTAGAGTCCCGGCGGGCTAATGAGCAGTTCTTC
CASSLESRRANEQFF
>-|-|TRBJ2-7|TRBV6-1|15
TGTGCCAGCAGTGAAGGTAGTCAGGGTATCTACGAGCAGTACTTC
CASSEGSQGIYEQYF
>many|-|TRBJ1-1|TRBV13|14
TGTGCCAGCAGCTTAGACGGGGGGCTCACTGAAGCTTTCTTT
CASSLDGGLTEAFF
>-|TRBD2|TRBJ2-1|TRBV11-2|15
TGTGCCAGCAGCTCTAGCGGGGGAATTCACAATGAGCAGTTCTTC
CASSSSGGIHNEQFF
>few|-|TRBJ2-5|TRBV12-3/TRBV12-4|17
TGTGCCAGCAGCCTATCCCTGACAGTCAACCAGCAGGAGACCCAGTACTTC
CASSLSLTVNQQETQYF
>-|-|TRBJ1-5|TRBV4-2|15
TGTGCCAGCAGCCAAGAACAGCCTAGCAATCAGCCCCAGCATTTT
CASSQEQPSNQPQHF
>few|-|TRBJ2-6|TRBV9|15
TGTGCCAGCAGCGTAGGTTCCTCTGGGGCCAACGTCCTGACTTTC
CASSVGSSGANVLTF
>few|TRBD2|TRBJ2-5|TRBV10-3|15
TGTGCCATCAGTGAGCTAGCGGGGCACCAAGAGACCCAGTACTTC
CAISELAGHQETQYF
>-|-|TRBJ2-5|TRBV13|16
TGTGCCAGCAGCTCGAACGCGGGATTATCTCCAGGGGAGCAGTACTTC
CASSSNAGLSPGEQYF
>-|-|TRBJ2-3|TRBV20-1|13
TGCAGTGCTCATACGGGGGGCACAGATACGCAGTATTTT
CSAHTGGTDTQYF
>few|TRBD1|TRBJ1-2|TRBV18|13
TGTGCCAGCTCACCCGAGGGACAGGGAGGCTACACCTTC
CASSPEGQGGYTF
>few|-|TRBJ2-5|TRBV9|19
TGTGCCAGCAGCGAGCGGGACAGGGGGCTAGCGGGGGGACAAGAGACCCAGTACTTC
CASSERDRGLAGGQETQYF
>-|-|TRBJ2-3|TRBV6-1|13
TGTGCCAGCAGACGGCCCAGCGCAGATACGCAGTATTTT
CASRRPSADTQYF
>-|-|TRBJ2-5|TRBV10-3|12
TGTGCCATCAGTGTCAGCCAAGAGACCCAGTACTTC
CAISVSQETQYF
>-|TRBD1|TRBJ2-3|TRBV30|14
TGTGCCTGGAGCATGGACAGGGTAGCAGATACGCAGTATTTT
CAWSMDRVADTQYF
>-|-|TRBJ2-7|TRBV29-1|14
TGCAGCGTTGTAGTAGACGGACGATCCTACGAGCAGTACTTC
CSVVVDGRSYEQYF
>few|-|TRBJ2-1|TRBV12-3/TRBV12-4|11
TGTGCCAGCAGGTATTACAGGGAGCAGTTCTTC
CASRYYREQFF
>-|TRBD1|TRBJ1-3|TRBV4-2|15
TGTGCCAGCAGCCAGGAGACAGGGAACGGAAACACCATATATTTT
CASSQETGNGNTIYF
>-|TRBD2|TRBJ2-3|TRBV10-3|18
TGTGCCATCAGTGAGCGAGCGGGGACTAGCGGGGCCGGAGATTCGCAGTATTTT
CAISERAGTSGAGDSQYF
>few|-|TRBJ2-6|TRBV5-5|15
TGTGCCAGCAGCGACTCACGCTCTGGGGCCAACGTCCTGACTTTC
CASSDSRSGANVLTF
>-|TRBD2|TRBJ2-1|TRBV4-3|13
TGCGCCAGCAGCCAGCTAGCGGGGATGATCCGGTTCTTC
CASSQLAGMIRFF
>-|-|TRBJ1-6|TRBV12-3/TRBV12-4|12
TGTGCCAGCAGACAGGGTTGGTCACCCCTCCACTTT
CASRQGWSPLHF
>-|-|TRBJ1-2|TRBV6-5|16
TGTGCCAGCAGTTACTCGGGGGCAGGGATTAACTATGGCTACACCTTC
CASSYSGAGINYGYTF
>few|TRBD2|TRBJ2-5|TRBV20-1|14
TGCAGTGCTAGAGACGGACTAGCGGGGGAGACCCAGTACTTC
CSARDGLAGETQYF
>-|-|TRBJ2-3|TRBV11-3|19
TGTGCCAGCAGCTCACACACAAAAAGACTCGGAGAAACAGTGACTACGCAGTATTTT
CASSSHTKRLGETVTTQYF
>-|-|TRBJ2-7|TRBV6-1|11
TGTGCCAGCATTGGGGAAGGCGAGCAGTACTTC
CASIGEGEQYF
>-|-|TRBJ1-1|TRBV6-5|14
TGTGCCAGCACCCATGCTGGGGCGAACACTGAAGCTTTCTTT
CASTHAGANTEAFF
>few|TRBD2|TRBJ2-5|TRBV29-1|13
TGCAGTTTCACTAGCGGGGGGAGAGAGACCCAGTACTTC
CSFTSGGRETQYF